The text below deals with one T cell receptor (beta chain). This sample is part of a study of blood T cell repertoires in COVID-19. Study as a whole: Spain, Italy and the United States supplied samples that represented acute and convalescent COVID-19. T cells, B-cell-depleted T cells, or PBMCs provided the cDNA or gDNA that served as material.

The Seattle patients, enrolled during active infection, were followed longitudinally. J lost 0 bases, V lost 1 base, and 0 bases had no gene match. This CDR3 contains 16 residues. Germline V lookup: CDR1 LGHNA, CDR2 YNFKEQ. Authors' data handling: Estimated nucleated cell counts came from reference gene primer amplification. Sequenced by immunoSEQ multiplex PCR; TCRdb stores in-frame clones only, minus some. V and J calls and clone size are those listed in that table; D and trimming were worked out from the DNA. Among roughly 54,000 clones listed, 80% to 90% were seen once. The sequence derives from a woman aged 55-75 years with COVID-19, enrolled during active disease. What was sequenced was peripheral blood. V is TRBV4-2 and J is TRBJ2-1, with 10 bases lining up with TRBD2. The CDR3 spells CASSQASGSSYNEQFF. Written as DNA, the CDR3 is TGTGCCAGCAGCCAAGCTAGCGGGAGCTCCTACAATGAGCAGTTCTTC.